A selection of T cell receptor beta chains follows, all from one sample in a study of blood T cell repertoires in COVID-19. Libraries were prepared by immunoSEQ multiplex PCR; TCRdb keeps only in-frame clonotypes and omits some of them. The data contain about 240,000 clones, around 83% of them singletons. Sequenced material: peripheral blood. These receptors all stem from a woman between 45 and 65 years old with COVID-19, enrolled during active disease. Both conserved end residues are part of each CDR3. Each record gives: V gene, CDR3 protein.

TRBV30	CAWRALRGRGTDTQYF
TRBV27	CASSFLAGNSPLHF
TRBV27	CASSSTGSSYNSPLHF
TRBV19	CASSKTDVYNEQFF
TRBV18	CASSPFDTNTGELFF
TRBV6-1	CASSEAVRQYGYTF
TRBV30	CAWSVGGVGTDTQYF
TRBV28	CASSRTGTGFYF
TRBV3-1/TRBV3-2	CASSQYPGTDTQYF
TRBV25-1	CASSRDSFLNSPLHF
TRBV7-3	CASSFTSGGTYEQYF
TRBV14	CASSQDERDRGLTYEQYF
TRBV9	CASKGSGIPGELFF
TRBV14	CASSQAQGELFF
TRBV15	CATSSGALGNSPLHF
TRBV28	CASSPTWTSGTDRIEQYF
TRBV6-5	CASRDREGSYGYTF
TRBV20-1	CSASRGNTEAFF
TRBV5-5	CASSLGWGPHTDTQYF
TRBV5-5	CASSLDGYSPLHF